This passage covers 29 T cell receptor beta chains from one sample sequenced in a study of regulatory T cells in long-lasting Graves disease. Time point reported: newly diagnosed GD, antithyroid drugs for less than 3 months. RNA isolated from PBMCs was used to make the TCR library. Arm-PCR with iRepertoire HTBI primers amplified the CDR3 regions for these TCR beta libraries. TCRdb re-called the multiplex PCR reads with MiXCR, one entry per CDR3 protein. The table shows 450,000 to 600,000 distinct CDR3 sequences, with approximately 13% occurring only once. The sample was also linked to a second study, of T cells in Graves' hyperthyroidism and ophthalmopathy.

Specimen: peripheral blood mononuclear cells (PBMCs), collected at new diagnosis, from a patient treated with antithyroid drugs. The receptors were gathered from a man aged 25 to 45 with Graves disease.

This clonotype was seen ten or more times. The chain carries TRBV30 and TRBJ1-2; 10 nucleotides line up with TRBD1. The CDR3 consists of 13 residues. Germline CDR1 is GTSNPN and CDR2 is SVGIG (reference sequence). Unmatched junction bases numbered 2, after V lost 3 bases and J lost 4 bases. CDR3 sequence reads: CAWRDRGVYGYTF. CDR3 coding DNA: TGTGCCTGGAGGGACAGGGGGGTCTATGGCTACACCTTC.

This clonotype was seen many times. The V and J genes are TRBV7-2 and TRBJ1-5, with no clear D. The CDR3 runs to 12 residues. In germline, CDR1 is SGHTA, CDR2 FQGNSA. V lost 7 bases, J lost 3 bases, and 7 bases lay in between. The CDR3 here is CASTAANQPQHF. The CDR3 bases are TGTGCCAGCACCGCAGCCAATCAGCCCCAGCATTTT. The full variable domain, completed using reference TRBV7-2 and TRBJ1-5, is GAGVSQSPSNKVTEKGKDVELRCDPISGHTALYWYRQSLGQGLEFLIYFQGNSAPDKSGLPSDRFSAERTGGSVSTLTIQRTQQEDSAVYLCASTAANQPQHFGDGTRLSIL.

V usage is TRBV20-1 and J usage is TRBJ1-5; weak D call: TRBD1 (5 bases). The CDR3 is 12 residues long. Trimming shortened V by 0 bases and J by 7 bases, and 7 bases separated the two germline ends. From germline, CDR1 is DFQATT and CDR2 SNEGSKA (reference sequence). DNA of the CDR3: TGCAGTGCTAGAGAGGGGCTCCAGCCCCAGCATTTT. Translation: CSAREGLQPQHF.

This clonotype was seen repeatedly, ten times or more. The chain links TRBV12-3 or TRBV12-4 to TRBJ2-7, with 16 bases aligning to TRBD2. V was clipped by 4 bases and J by 6 bases; unmatched bases: 12. The CDR3 has 18 residues. CDR3 in DNA: TGTGCCAGCAGTTCTACAGAGATGGGACTAGCGGGGGGGGGCGAGCAGTACTTC. Protein product: CASSSTEMGLAGGGEQYF.

The table lists this clonotype with many counts. V and J are TRBV5-1 and TRBJ2-1; the match to TRBD1 covers 9 bases. Trimming removed 7 bases from V and 2 bases from J; junction bases left unmatched: 1. This CDR3 is built from 13 residues. Germline CDR1 reads SGHRS; CDR2 reads YFSETQ. Here the CDR3 reads CASRDRAYNEQFF. The CDR3 DNA is TGCGCCAGCCGGGACAGGGCCTACAATGAGCAGTTCTTC.

The sample holds many counts of this clonotype. This rearrangement joins TRBV20-1 to TRBJ1-1, with D hard to call. Trimming took 5 bases from V and 7 from J, leaving 8 bases between them. The length of the CDR3 is 10 residues. From germline, CDR1 is DFQATT and CDR2 SNEGSKA (reference sequence). CDR3 DNA: TGCAGTGCTGGGGTCAATGAAGCTTTCTTT. Translated, it gives CSAGVNEAFF.

This clonotype was observed at least ten times. The V and J genes are TRBV11-1 and TRBJ1-1; unclear D gene. CDR3 length: 13 amino acids. The germline CDR1 and CDR2 sequences are SGHAT and FQDESV (reference sequence). Trimming removed 5 bases at V and 4 bases at J, with 11 bases between. The CDR3 loop reads CASSMDPFTEAFF. In DNA, the CDR3 is TGTGCCAGCAGCATGGACCCTTTCACTGAAGCTTTCTTT.

This clonotype was recorded at least ten times. The chain carries TRBV7-2 and TRBJ2-5; D not resolved. V gave up 3 bases and J gave up 0 bases, with 14 bases separating them. The CDR3 contains 16 residues. In germline, CDR1 is SGHTA, CDR2 FQGNSA. The CDR3 DNA reads TGTGCCAGCAGCTTCACCTCTGGACCGTACCAAGAGACCCAGTACTTC. As protein: CASSFTSGPYQETQYF.

This clonotype appeared many times. This chain uses TRBV12-3 or TRBV12-4 with TRBJ2-1; a weak D match, TRBD2 (5 bases). The CDR3 length is 15 residues. Trimming took off 1 base at V and 2 bases at J, with 9 bases between the two ends. In DNA form, the CDR3 reads TGTGCCAGCAGTTTAGACGGGAAGGCCTACAATGAGCAGTTCTTC. Translating gives CASSLDGKAYNEQFF.

CDR3 coding DNA: TGTGCCAGCAGCCTCGGATCTGCAGGGTGGACCGGGGAGCTGTTTTTT. Its translation is CASSLGSAGWTGELFF. V is TRBV5-6 and J is TRBJ2-2, with D maybe TRBD1 (5 bases). Germline V gives CDR1 SGHDT, CDR2 YYEEEE. The CDR3 extends over 16 amino acids. V was cut by 4 bases and J by 5 bases, with 18 bases left in between.

The CDR3 region has the DNA TGCAGTGCCAAAACAGGGGGGAAGGGCTACACCTTC. It specifies CSAKTGGKGYTF. The genes are TRBV20-1 and TRBJ1-2, with 8 bases lining up with TRBD1. CDR1 and CDR2 from the germline V gene are DFQATT and SNEGSKA (reference sequence). V was pared by 6 bases and J by 8 bases, with 8 bases of the junction left unmatched. The CDR3 spans 12 residues.

This clonotype was recorded at least ten times. V gene TRBV7-2 combines with J gene TRBJ1-4, with a possible D match to TRBD1 (5 bases). The germline V gene encodes CDR1 SGHTA and CDR2 FQGNSA. V dropped 7 bases and J dropped 0 bases, with 9 bases sitting between them. The CDR3 totals 14 residues. The CDR3 nucleotides are TGTGCCAGCACCCTGGGGGCAACTAATGAAAAACTGTTTTTT. It encodes CASTLGATNEKLFF. Combining the CDR3 with reference TRBV7-2 and TRBJ1-4 gives the whole variable domain GAGVSQSPSNKVTEKGKDVELRCDPISGHTALYWYRQSLGQGLEFLIYFQGNSAPDKSGLPSDRFSAERTGGSVSTLTIQRTQQEDSAVYLCASTLGATNEKLFFGSGTQLSVL.

This sequence joins TRBV9 and TRBJ2-5; 9 nucleotides match TRBD2. CDR1 and CDR2 from the germline V gene are SGDLS and YYNGEE. This CDR3 contains 13 residues. Losses at the gene ends were 6 bases for V and 5 bases for J; bases not matched to a gene: 5. This CDR3 reads CASNPTSGETQYF. CDR3 nucleotide sequence: TGTGCCAGCAATCCGACTAGCGGCGAGACCCAGTACTTC.

For the CDR3, the DNA is TGTGCCAGCACCTCTGGGGGGGGGGCCCGAGGTGGGACTGAAGCTTTCTTT. The encoded protein is CASTSGGGARGGTEAFF. The rearrangement uses TRBV5-4 and TRBJ1-1; a possible D gene is TRBD1 (6 bases). Trimming shortened V by 6 bases and J by 5 bases, and 26 bases separated the two germline ends. Germline assignment: CDR1 SGHNT and CDR2 YYREEE (reference sequence). This CDR3 is built from 17 residues.

This clonotype was detected many times. The V and J genes are TRBV28 and TRBJ2-2; TRBD1 might be the D (6 bases). Trimming shortened V by 9 bases and J by 5 bases, and 16 bases separated the two germline ends. The germline CDR1 and CDR2 sequences are MDHEN and SYDVKM. The CDR3 is made up of 14 amino acids. CDR3 nucleotide sequence: TGTGCCAGTACAGCCGGGACAACTACCGGGGAGCTGTTTTTT. It yields the protein CASTAGTTTGELFF.

This clonotype came up many times. V usage is TRBV20-1 and J usage is TRBJ2-1, with a weak D call TRBD2 (5 bases). This CDR3 has 13 residues. The V end was cut by 6 bases, the J end by 6 bases, with 15 bases between. Germline CDR1 DFQATT, CDR2 SNEGSKA (reference sequence). For the CDR3, the DNA is TGCAGTGCGAGGAAATGGGCGGGCAATGAGCAGTTCTTC. This codes for CSARKWAGNEQFF.

This clonotype occurred many times. The chain combines TRBV6-1 with TRBJ1-1; D unresolved. The CDR3 extends over 14 amino acids. Germline CDR1 reads MNHNS; CDR2 reads SASEGT. V shed 4 bases and J shed 4 bases, with 13 bases lying between them. CDR3 nucleotide sequence: TGTGCCAGCAGTGCCGATCGGGTGAGCACTGAAGCTTTCTTT. It codes for CASSADRVSTEAFF.

At least ten counts were recorded for this clonotype. The V and J genes are TRBV7-2 and TRBJ2-3; TRBD2 matches 11 bases. Germline CDR1 SGHTA, CDR2 FQGNSA. J lost 12 bases, V lost 5 bases, and 16 bases had no gene match. The length of the CDR3 is 16 residues. This CDR3 is CASSPGLAELLRSQYF. CDR3 nucleotides: TGTGCCAGCAGCCCGGGACTAGCGGAATTATTACGCAGTCAGTATTTT.

This clonotype was found a few times. The chain carries TRBV6-2 or TRBV6-3 and TRBJ2-1; D is unclear. Germline CDR1 MNHEY, CDR2 SVGEGT. Trimming removed 4 bases at V and 0 bases at J, with 16 bases between. This CDR3 is 17 amino acids long. CDR3 in amino acids: CASSSQLPPSSYNEQFF. The CDR3 bases are TGTGCCAGCAGTTCCCAACTACCTCCTAGCTCCTACAATGAGCAGTTCTTC.

The chain couples TRBV29-1 to TRBJ2-4, with a tentative D call TRBD2 (7 bases). Per the germline V gene, CDR1 is SQVTM and CDR2 is ANQGSEA. The length of the CDR3 is 14 residues. Trimming pared 7 bases from V and 1 base from J, leaving 14 bases between. The CDR3 region is CSAWGGIAKNIQYF. The DNA for the CDR3 is TGCAGCGCTTGGGGGGGCATTGCCAAAAACATTCAGTACTTC.

This clonotype occurred many times. The chain carries TRBV7-9 and TRBJ2-7; D may be TRBD1 or TRBD2 (5 bases each). Germline assignment: CDR1 SEHNR and CDR2 FQNEAQ (reference sequence). This CDR3 is 14 amino acids long. Trimming pared 4 bases from V and 8 bases from J, leaving 18 bases between. The CDR3 is CASSSTQTGGQQYF. CDR3 coding DNA: TGTGCCAGCAGCTCCACCCAGACTGGGGGACAGCAGTACTTC. The whole variable domain, filled in from reference TRBV7-9 and TRBJ2-7, reads DTGVSQNPRHKITKRGQNVTFRCDPISEHNRLYWYRQTLGQGPEFLTYFQNEAQLEKSRLLSDRFSAERPKGSFSTLEIQRTEQGDSAMYLCASSSTQTGGQQYFGPGTRLTVT.

The table lists this clonotype with a few counts. This may be a read error, as it is one base from a much larger clone. The rearrangement links TRBV2 to TRBJ1-1; maybe TRBD1 (5 bases). The germline CDR1 and CDR2 sequences are SNHLY and FYNNEI. The CDR3 length is 15 residues. Trimming stripped 3 bases from V and 4 bases from J, with 15 bases between. DNA for the CDR3: TGTGCCAGCAGTGAGGGGGGGGTGGGTGGCACTGAAGCTTTCTTT. Its protein product is CASSEGGVGGTEAFF.

This clonotype came up many times. The chain links TRBV7-2 to TRBJ2-7; possible D gene TRBD1, 6 bases. The germline V gene has CDR1 SGHTA and CDR2 FQGNSA. The V gene lost 4 bases and the J gene lost 12 bases, with 25 bases spanning the gap. This CDR3 region has 15 residues. The CDR3 spells CASSSTGTTALVPYF. The CDR3 bases are TGTGCCAGCAGCTCAACCGGGACAACCGCCTTAGTGCCGTACTTC.

In its sample, this clonotype was seen many times. The V call is TRBV6-2 or TRBV6-3, the J call TRBJ2-7; D is possibly TRBD1 or TRBD2 (6 bases each). CDR1 and CDR2 from the germline V gene are MNHEY and SVGEGT. The CDR3 runs 17 residues. Between the trimmed V and J ends, which lost 0 bases and 3 bases, there was a span of 18 bases. The CDR3 loop reads CASSYSWRDTRGYEQYF. CDR3 in DNA: TGTGCCAGCAGTTACTCTTGGCGGGACACTCGGGGCTACGAGCAGTACTTC.

This clonotype was seen at least ten times. J is TRBJ1-1 and V is TRBV20-1, with D tentatively TRBD1 (5 bases). From germline, CDR1 is DFQATT and CDR2 SNEGSKA (reference sequence). The CDR3 covers 13 residues. The V gene lost 6 bases and the J gene lost 0 bases, with 11 bases spanning the gap. Here the CDR3 DNA reads TGCAGTGCCGGGACCACAATGAACACTGAAGCTTTCTTT. As protein: CSAGTTMNTEAFF.

This clonotype was seen many times. The J gene is TRBJ2-3, the V gene TRBV12-3 or TRBV12-4; weak D call: TRBD2 (5 bases). The CDR3 covers 12 residues. Trimming stripped 6 bases from V and 10 bases from J, with 14 bases between. CDR3 amino acids: CASSPGKISQYF. The CDR3 DNA reads as TGTGCCAGCAGCCCCGGGAAGATTTCGCAGTATTTT.

This clonotype was seen at least ten times. V gene TRBV2 combines with J gene TRBJ2-1; 15 nucleotides line up with TRBD2. Germline V gene sequence: CDR1 SNHLY, CDR2 FYNNEI. This CDR3 has 16 amino acids. The V gene end was trimmed by 4 bases and the J gene end by 7 bases; junction bases not matched to a gene: 5. CDR3 amino acids: CASSAAGLAGGNEQFF. CDR3 nucleotide sequence: TGTGCCAGCAGTGCCGCCGGACTAGCGGGGGGGAATGAGCAGTTCTTC.

This clonotype has at least ten counts. The chain employs TRBV3-1 and TRBJ2-7; 8 nucleotides align to TRBD1. V gave up 7 bases and J gave up 6 bases; unmatched junction bases: 8. Germline-derived CDR1 and CDR2 are LGHDT and YNNKEL (reference sequence). The CDR3 runs to 13 residues. The CDR3 DNA is TGTGCCAGCAATCGACAGGGGACGGGCGAGCAGTACTTC. Translated: CASNRQGTGEQYF.

There are many counts of this clonotype. V is TRBV5-1 and J is TRBJ2-1; TRBD2 matches at 15 bases. Germline loops: CDR1 SGHRS, CDR2 YFSETQ. J gave up 0 bases and V 3 bases, and 7 bases lay outside the gene matches. This CDR3 is built from 19 residues. The CDR3 DNA reads TGCGCCAGCAGCTGGTCGGGACTAGCGGGAGGAAGCTCCTACAATGAGCAGTTCTTC. Its translation is CASSWSGLAGGSSYNEQFF.